A selection of T cell receptor beta chains follows, all from one sample in a study of blood T cell repertoires in COVID-19. Produced via immunoSEQ multiplex PCR; TCRdb's table is partial and in-frame only. Found here are over 120,000 clones, over 70% of them singletons; the top ten hold 37%. Sequenced sample: peripheral blood. The receptor set was obtained from a man aged 50-59 years who had recovered from COVID-19. CDR3s include the opening cysteine and the closing phenylalanine or tryptophan. Each record gives: CDR3 protein, CDR3 DNA, CDR3 length, V gene, D gene, clone size, J gene. The D gene is left open where the match is weak. Clone size, where shown, is once, few, many, or a class for clones that have expanded.

CDR3aa: CASSPYPGVAGTYEQYF; CDR3nt: TGTGCCAGCAGCCCCTACCCTGGAGTAGCGGGGACCTACGAGCAGTACTTC; len: 17; v_gene: TRBV4-2; d_gene: TRBD2; abundance: NA; j_gene: TRBJ2-7
CDR3aa: CASSPGDRWDEQFF; CDR3nt: TGTGCCAGCAGCCCGGGGGACAGGTGGGATGAGCAGTTCTTC; len: 14; v_gene: TRBV5-6; d_gene: TRBD1; abundance: NA; j_gene: TRBJ2-1
CDR3aa: CASSVSGGAGETQYF; CDR3nt: TGTGCCAGCAGCGTGAGCGGGGGGGCCGGAGAGACCCAGTACTTC; len: 15; v_gene: TRBV9; d_gene: TRBD2; abundance: NA; j_gene: TRBJ2-5
CDR3aa: CATSDGQGPYEQYF; CDR3nt: TGTGCCACCAGTGATGGACAGGGCCCCTACGAGCAGTACTTC; len: 14; v_gene: TRBV24-1; d_gene: TRBD1; abundance: few; j_gene: TRBJ2-7
CDR3aa: CASSLVGGTSYNEQFF; CDR3nt: TGTGCCAGCAGCTTAGTCGGGGGGACCTCCTACAATGAGCAGTTCTTC; len: 16; v_gene: TRBV7-2; d_gene: TRBD2; abundance: NA; j_gene: TRBJ2-1
CDR3aa: CASSEYGSGDSYEQYF; CDR3nt: TGTGCCAGCAGTGAATATGGTTCGGGGGACTCCTACGAGCAGTACTTC; len: 16; v_gene: TRBV25-1; d_gene: NA; abundance: NA; j_gene: TRBJ2-7
CDR3aa: CASLAVAKNIQYF; CDR3nt: TGTGCCAGCCTAGCGGTAGCCAAAAACATTCAGTACTTC; len: 13; v_gene: TRBV19; d_gene: TRBD2; abundance: NA; j_gene: TRBJ2-4
CDR3aa: CASSLLTSGDYEQYF; CDR3nt: TGCGCCAGCAGCTTACTTACTAGCGGGGACTACGAGCAGTACTTC; len: 15; v_gene: TRBV5-1; d_gene: TRBD2; abundance: NA; j_gene: TRBJ2-7
CDR3aa: CASSLTGVYNEQFF; CDR3nt: TGCGCCAGCAGCCTGACAGGGGTATACAATGAGCAGTTCTTC; len: 14; v_gene: TRBV5-1; d_gene: TRBD1; abundance: NA; j_gene: TRBJ2-1
CDR3aa: CASSQEPPFYSGGTDTQYF; CDR3nt: TGCGCCAGCAGCCAAGAGCCCCCTTTTTATAGCGGGGGCACAGATACGCAGTATTTT; len: 19; v_gene: TRBV4-1; d_gene: TRBD2; abundance: NA; j_gene: TRBJ2-3
CDR3aa: CASSYSGGWPQHF; CDR3nt: TGTGCCAGCAGTTACTCTGGGGGCTGGCCCCAGCATTTT; len: 13; v_gene: TRBV6-5; d_gene: NA; abundance: NA; j_gene: TRBJ1-5
CDR3aa: CASIQTGGNTEAFF; CDR3nt: TGTGCCAGTATACAGACAGGGGGGAACACTGAAGCTTTCTTT; len: 14; v_gene: TRBV19; d_gene: TRBD1; abundance: once; j_gene: TRBJ1-1
CDR3aa: CAWSRGLKDTQYF; CDR3nt: TGTGCCTGGAGCAGGGGTTTGAAAGATACGCAGTATTTT; len: 13; v_gene: TRBV30; d_gene: NA; abundance: NA; j_gene: TRBJ2-3
CDR3aa: CASSLEGGGYSYEQYF; CDR3nt: TGTGCCAGCAGCTTGGAGGGCGGGGGTTACTCCTACGAGCAGTACTTC; len: 16; v_gene: TRBV5-4; d_gene: TRBD2; abundance: NA; j_gene: TRBJ2-7
CDR3aa: CATSRVIGSGGDEQFF; CDR3nt: TGTGCCACCAGCAGAGTCATCGGTAGCGGGGGTGATGAGCAGTTCTTC; len: 16; v_gene: TRBV15; d_gene: TRBD2; abundance: NA; j_gene: TRBJ2-1
CDR3aa: CASSLSVGAYEQYF; CDR3nt: TGTGCCAGCAGTTTAAGTGTAGGAGCCTACGAGCAGTACTTC; len: 14; v_gene: TRBV27; d_gene: NA; abundance: NA; j_gene: TRBJ2-7
CDR3aa: CASSTRESGGAAWNIQYF; CDR3nt: TGTGCCAGCAGCACCCGCGAAAGCGGGGGGGCAGCTTGGAACATTCAGTACTTC; len: 18; v_gene: TRBV7-2; d_gene: TRBD2; abundance: NA; j_gene: TRBJ2-4
CDR3aa: CAWSNKGARDSPLHF; CDR3nt: TGTGCCTGGAGTAACAAGGGGGCGCGGGATTCACCCCTCCACTTT; len: 15; v_gene: TRBV30; d_gene: TRBD1; abundance: NA; j_gene: TRBJ1-6
CDR3aa: CASFPGTSGRDTQYF; CDR3nt: TGTGCCAGCTTCCCCGGGACTAGCGGGAGAGATACGCAGTATTTT; len: 15; v_gene: TRBV27; d_gene: TRBD2; abundance: NA; j_gene: TRBJ2-3
CDR3aa: CAWSRGTGGGEQYF; CDR3nt: TGTGCCTGGAGTCGAGGGACAGGGGGCGGCGAGCAGTACTTC; len: 14; v_gene: TRBV30; d_gene: TRBD1; abundance: NA; j_gene: TRBJ2-7
CDR3aa: CASSTGGWEETQYF; CDR3nt: TGTGCCAGTAGTACCGGCGGATGGGAAGAGACCCAGTACTTC; len: 14; v_gene: TRBV19; d_gene: NA; abundance: NA; j_gene: TRBJ2-5
CDR3aa: CASSEAGLAGSSHQYF; CDR3nt: TGTGCCAGCAGTGAAGCAGGACTAGCGGGGTCCTCCCATCAGTATTTT; len: 16; v_gene: TRBV6-1; d_gene: TRBD2; abundance: NA; j_gene: TRBJ2-3
CDR3aa: CASSPSLGGGQETQYF; CDR3nt: TGTGCCAGCAGTCCATCCCTTGGGGGGGGGCAAGAGACCCAGTACTTC; len: 16; v_gene: TRBV27; d_gene: TRBD2; abundance: NA; j_gene: TRBJ2-5
CDR3aa: CASSLDTARGNLADTQYF; CDR3nt: TGTGCCAGCAGCTTAGATACGGCCAGGGGAAATCTGGCAGATACGCAGTATTTT; len: 18; v_gene: TRBV11-3; d_gene: NA; abundance: once; j_gene: TRBJ2-3
CDR3aa: CSVEPILDASNEQFF; CDR3nt: TGCAGCGTTGAACCGATACTAGACGCCTCGAATGAGCAGTTCTTC; len: 15; v_gene: TRBV29-1; d_gene: NA; abundance: NA; j_gene: TRBJ2-1
CDR3aa: CSAEVAGNTGELFF; CDR3nt: TGCAGCGCCGAAGTGGCGGGAAACACCGGGGAGCTGTTTTTT; len: 14; v_gene: TRBV29-1; d_gene: NA; abundance: NA; j_gene: TRBJ2-2
CDR3aa: CASTPGGGGTDTQYF; CDR3nt: TGTGCCAGCACCCCCGGAGGGGGGGGCACAGATACGCAGTATTTT; len: 15; v_gene: TRBV5-4; d_gene: NA; abundance: NA; j_gene: TRBJ2-3
CDR3aa: CASRGTGVYNEQFF; CDR3nt: TGTGCCAGCAGGGGGACAGGGGTTTACAATGAGCAGTTCTTC; len: 14; v_gene: TRBV7-2; d_gene: TRBD1; abundance: NA; j_gene: TRBJ2-1
CDR3aa: CAIGGLAGDTDTQYF; CDR3nt: TGTGCCATCGGGGGACTAGCGGGGGACACAGATACGCAGTATTTT; len: 15; v_gene: TRBV10-3; d_gene: TRBD2; abundance: NA; j_gene: TRBJ2-3
CDR3aa: CASSPTGTDYEQYF; CDR3nt: TGTGCCAGCTCACCAACTGGGACAGACTACGAGCAGTACTTC; len: 14; v_gene: TRBV18; d_gene: TRBD1; abundance: NA; j_gene: TRBJ2-7
CDR3aa: CSVYGTGEKLFF; CDR3nt: TGCAGCGTTTACGGGACAGGGGAAAAACTGTTTTTT; len: 12; v_gene: TRBV29-1; d_gene: TRBD1; abundance: NA; j_gene: TRBJ1-4
CDR3aa: CASSESRLAGGDTDTQYF; CDR3nt: TGCGCCAGCAGTGAGTCGAGACTAGCGGGGGGGGACACAGATACGCAGTATTTT; len: 18; v_gene: TRBV10-2; d_gene: TRBD2; abundance: NA; j_gene: TRBJ2-3
CDR3aa: CASSPRSLLRGGSGNTIYF; CDR3nt: TGTGCCAGCAGCCCGAGATCTCTCCTTCGGGGAGGTTCTGGAAACACCATATATTTT; len: 19; v_gene: TRBV11-2; d_gene: NA; abundance: NA; j_gene: TRBJ1-3
CDR3aa: CASSPRGSSYNEQFF; CDR3nt: TGTGCCAGCAGCCCCCGGGGTAGCTCCTACAATGAGCAGTTCTTC; len: 15; v_gene: TRBV3-1/TRBV3-2; d_gene: NA; abundance: NA; j_gene: TRBJ2-1
CDR3aa: CASSLGEDTEAFF; CDR3nt: TGTGCCAGCAGCCTCGGGGAAGACACTGAAGCTTTCTTT; len: 13; v_gene: TRBV3-1/TRBV3-2; d_gene: NA; abundance: NA; j_gene: TRBJ1-1
CDR3aa: CASSLQRGAYEQFF; CDR3nt: TGTGCCAGCAGCTTACAGCGGGGGGCTTATGAGCAGTTCTTC; len: 14; v_gene: TRBV7-9; d_gene: TRBD2; abundance: NA; j_gene: TRBJ2-1
CDR3aa: CASSQVPATGGFSTDTQYF; CDR3nt: TGCGCCAGCAGCCAAGTCCCAGCGACAGGGGGCTTTAGCACAGATACGCAGTATTTT; len: 19; v_gene: TRBV4-3; d_gene: TRBD1; abundance: few; j_gene: TRBJ2-3
CDR3aa: CASSLLTTQGARTNYGYTF; CDR3nt: TGTGCCAGCTCACTCCTAACAACACAGGGGGCGCGGACTAACTATGGCTACACCTTC; len: 19; v_gene: TRBV18; d_gene: TRBD1; abundance: once; j_gene: TRBJ1-2
CDR3aa: CASSWDSATEAFF; CDR3nt: TGTGCCAGCAGTTGGGACAGTGCCACTGAAGCTTTCTTT; len: 13; v_gene: TRBV2; d_gene: TRBD1; abundance: NA; j_gene: TRBJ1-1
CDR3aa: CASSPRHSLAGGFNEQFF; CDR3nt: TGTGCCAGCAGTCCCCGCCACTCCCTAGCGGGGGGCTTCAATGAGCAGTTCTTC; len: 18; v_gene: TRBV6-2/TRBV6-3; d_gene: TRBD2; abundance: once; j_gene: TRBJ2-1